Listed below are T cell receptor beta chains from one sample, sequenced in a study of T cell repertoires in cytomegalovirus infection. TCRdb passed the reads through MiXCR, listing each CDR3 protein once. The sample holds roughly 230,000 distinct CDR3 sequences; approximately 13% are singletons and the top ten take roughly 1.7%. The sequenced sample was PBMCs. These receptors came from a human donor in good health (CMV status not recorded). Some clones in this sample may be carry-over from other donors' samples. Both conserved end residues are part of each CDR3. A D gene is named only where the DNA matches it firmly. The size field is filled for only some rows; it gives once, few, many or a size class.

>TRBD1|TRBJ1-1|few|TRBV7-6
TGTGCCAGCAGTCCCTTAGACAGGGGTGAAGCTTTCTTT
CASSPLDRGEAFF
>-|TRBJ2-3|few|TRBV7-2
TGTGCCAGCAGCTTAAAGGCGGGGTTCACAGATACGCAGTATTTT
CASSLKAGFTDTQYF
>-|TRBJ1-1|few|TRBV9
TGTGCCAGCAGCGTAGGGCAGACTCACACTGAAGCTTTCTTT
CASSVGQTHTEAFF
>-|TRBJ2-2|many|TRBV29-1
TGCAGCGTTGTTAAGGGTCCAACCGGGGAGCTGTTTTTT
CSVVKGPTGELFF
>-|TRBJ2-7|few|TRBV19
TGTGCCAGTACCGAATCCGGGACCGACTACGAGCAGTACTTC
CASTESGTDYEQYF
>TRBD1|TRBJ2-5|-|TRBV19
TGTGCCAGACAGGGGGAGACCCAGTACTTC
CARQGETQYF
>-|TRBJ2-3|-|TRBV6-1
TGTGCCAGCAGTGAAGGCCCCGGGGCAGATACGCAGTATTTT
CASSEGPGADTQYF
>TRBD1|TRBJ2-4|many|TRBV7-2
TGTGCCAGCAGCTTAGTTGGGACAGGCGCCAAAAACATTCAGTACTTC
CASSLVGTGAKNIQYF
>-|TRBJ2-2|few|TRBV7-9
TGTGCCAGCAGCGCCCAAAGACCCGGGGAGCTGTTTTTT
CASSAQRPGELFF
>-|TRBJ1-1|-|TRBV5-4
TGTGCCAGCAGCTTCCGGGACGCATCCACTGAAGCTTTCTTT
CASSFRDASTEAFF
>-|TRBJ2-7|many|TRBV29-1
TGCAGCGTTGCAGTGGGTGGATCCTACGAGCAGTACTTC
CSVAVGGSYEQYF
>TRBD1|TRBJ2-7|many|TRBV6-2/TRBV6-3
TGTGCCAGCAGGCCGGACAGGGTCAACTCCTACGAGCAGTACTTC
CASRPDRVNSYEQYF
>-|TRBJ1-3|-|TRBV29-1
TGCAGCGTTGAAGATTGGGGAAAGGGAAACACCATATATTTT
CSVEDWGKGNTIYF
>TRBD2|TRBJ2-3|-|TRBV20-1
TGCAGTGCTAGAGGATCCGGGACTAGCCAAGGTCCCACAGATACGCAGTATTTT
CSARGSGTSQGPTDTQYF
>-|TRBJ2-5|many|TRBV7-2
TGTGCCAGCAGCTTAGGCAGGGCCCAAGAGACCCAGTACTTC
CASSLGRAQETQYF
>TRBD1|TRBJ2-2|few|TRBV29-1
TGCAGCGTATACAGGGGGTCATCGAACACCGGGGAGCTGTTTTTT
CSVYRGSSNTGELFF
>-|TRBJ1-1|many|TRBV10-3
TGTGCCGGGAGAGGCGACGTGAACACTGAAGCTTTCTTT
CAGRGDVNTEAFF
>TRBD1|TRBJ1-5|few|TRBV4-2
TGTGCCAGCAGCCAAGTGGCAGGGGGAAGCAATCAGCCCCAGCATTTT
CASSQVAGGSNQPQHF
>-|TRBJ2-2|-|TRBV12-3/TRBV12-4
TGTGCCAGCAAATGGACAGAGAACACCGGGGAGCTGTTTTTT
CASKWTENTGELFF
>-|TRBJ1-2|many|TRBV7-2
TGTGCCAGCAGCTTGCCCGGAGGAATCAACTATGGCTACACCTTC
CASSLPGGINYGYTF
>-|TRBJ2-7|-|TRBV5-1
TGCGCCAGCAGCTTGGACACAACCTACGAGCAGTACTTC
CASSLDTTYEQYF
>TRBD1|TRBJ1-5|many|TRBV4-3
TGCGCCAGCAGCCTCACAGGGGGCGATCAGCCCCAGCATTTT
CASSLTGGDQPQHF
>-|TRBJ2-7|-|TRBV29-1
TGCAGCGTTGACGGCGGGTACGAGCAGTACTTC
CSVDGGYEQYF
>-|TRBJ2-2|few|TRBV28
TGTGCCAGCAAGGGACGTCGCACCGGGGAGCTGTTTTTT
CASKGRRTGELFF
>-|TRBJ1-2|few|TRBV28
TGTGCCAGCAGACAGACAGGCTATGGCTACACCTTC
CASRQTGYGYTF
>TRBD2|TRBJ2-7|many|TRBV19
TGTGCCAGTAGGGCCAGAGGTAGCGGGAGTTACGAGCAGTACTTC
CASRARGSGSYEQYF
>-|TRBJ2-1|-|TRBV30
TGTGCCTGGAGTGTCGGCATCTACAATGAGCAGTTCTTC
CAWSVGIYNEQFF
>TRBD2|TRBJ2-5|few|TRBV4-3
TGCGCCAGCAGCCTATCCCGGGGGGGCCTGGAGACCCAGTACTTC
CASSLSRGGLETQYF
>-|TRBJ1-6|-|TRBV2
TGTGCCAGCAGTGGGACAGTTCCCTCCTATAATTCACCCCTCCACTTT
CASSGTVPSYNSPLHF
>TRBD2|TRBJ2-3|many|TRBV7-2
TGTGCCAGCAGCTTAGCGGGAGCGGGAGTCGGGGATACGCAGTATTTT
CASSLAGAGVGDTQYF
>TRBD2|TRBJ2-3|few|TRBV7-9
TGTGCCAGCAGCCCCCGGGACTACATTAAGTATTTT
CASSPRDYIKYF
>-|TRBJ1-1|many|TRBV7-2
TGTGCCAGCAGCTTGGGCTTTTCGACGCCTGAAGCTTTCTTT
CASSLGFSTPEAFF
>-|TRBJ1-1|many|TRBV7-2
TGTGCCAGCAGCTTGTCGTTGAACACTGAAGCTTTCTTT
CASSLSLNTEAFF
>-|TRBJ2-1|-|TRBV29-1
TGCAGCTCTGATCGCGGCAATGAGCAGTTCTTC
CSSDRGNEQFF
>-|TRBJ2-3|many|TRBV6-5
TGTGCCAGCAGTTACTCGGGGCAGGGGCTGACAGATACGCAGTATTTT
CASSYSGQGLTDTQYF
>TRBD2|TRBJ2-2|many|TRBV29-1
TGCAGCGCCAGGGCGGGAGGGCGCACCGGGGAGCTGTTTTTT
CSARAGGRTGELFF
>TRBD2|TRBJ2-7|-|TRBV4-3
TGCGCCAGCAGCCAAACTAGCGGGGCGTCCTACGAGCAGTACTTC
CASSQTSGASYEQYF
>-|TRBJ1-5|-|TRBV28
TGTGCCAGCAGTCAGGGGTTGGGCAATCAGCCCCAGCATTTT
CASSQGLGNQPQHF
>-|TRBJ1-5|many|TRBV7-2
TGTGCCAGCAGCTTAGGGGGTCTCCAGCCCCAGCATTTT
CASSLGGLQPQHF
>-|TRBJ2-3|many|TRBV7-2
TGTGCCAGCAGCTTAAGGGGGTTTGGTGGCACAGATACGCAGTATTTT
CASSLRGFGGTDTQYF
>TRBD2|TRBJ2-2|once|TRBV12-3/TRBV12-4
TGTGCCAGCAGCGTCGGGGGGAGGTCCGCCGGGGAGCTGTTTTTT
CASSVGGRSAGELFF
>-|TRBJ2-3|many|TRBV7-2
TGTGCCAGCAGCTCTATATCAGGGGGGGGAAAGGGGGATACGCAGTATTTT
CASSSISGGGKGDTQYF
>TRBD2|TRBJ2-1|few|TRBV6-6
TGTGCCAGCACCGCTAGCGGGGCCTACAATGAGCAGTTCTTC
CASTASGAYNEQFF
>TRBD1|TRBJ2-7|many|TRBV6-5
TGTGCCAGCAGTCCACCGGGACAGGGCTACGAGCAGTACTTC
CASSPPGQGYEQYF
>TRBD1|TRBJ2-5|few|TRBV11-2
TGTGCCAGCACCAGAACAGGGGGCCGGGAGACCCAGTACTTC
CASTRTGGRETQYF
>TRBD1|TRBJ2-6|many|TRBV12-5
TGTGCTAGTGGTTACAGGGGACCAGGGGCCAACGTCCTGACTTTC
CASGYRGPGANVLTF
>-|TRBJ1-1|many|TRBV7-2
TGTGCCAGCAGCTTAGAAGCCAGCCCAACTGAAGCTTTCTTT
CASSLEASPTEAFF
>TRBD1|TRBJ2-4|few|TRBV9
TGTGCCAGCAGCGTATGCGGGACAGGCCAAACCCTAGCCAAAAACATTCAGTACTTC
CASSVCGTGQTLAKNIQYF
>TRBD1|TRBJ1-4|many|TRBV12-3/TRBV12-4
TGTGCCAGCAGTTTACTGGGACAGGGGGATGAAAAACTGTTTTTT
CASSLLGQGDEKLFF
>-|TRBJ2-7|many|TRBV7-2
TGTGCCAGCAGCCAGCGGACTAACTACGAGCAGTACTTC
CASSQRTNYEQYF
>-|TRBJ2-6|many|TRBV7-2
TGTGCCAGCAGCTTAGTAGGGGCTGGGGCCAACGTCCTGACTTTC
CASSLVGAGANVLTF
>-|TRBJ1-3|many|TRBV7-2
TGTGCCAGCAGCCCGTCCAATAGGATATCCGTATATTTT
CASSPSNRISVYF
>-|TRBJ2-7|-|TRBV7-9
TGTGCCAGCAGCCCCTCCGGGGCCGACTACGAGCAGTACTTC
CASSPSGADYEQYF
>TRBD2|TRBJ2-5|-|TRBV20-1
TGCAGTGCTAGAGATCAGGCTAGCGGGAGTCAGGCCCAGTACTTC
CSARDQASGSQAQYF
>-|TRBJ2-7|few|TRBV29-1
TGCAGCGCATTCGAGGCAGGGGCTACCTACGAGCAGTACTTC
CSAFEAGATYEQYF
>-|TRBJ2-3|-|TRBV20-1
TGCACCGCGGGTGAGGGCGGACAAGATACGCAGTATTTT
CTAGEGGQDTQYF